The sequence of this T cell receptor (beta chain) was determined in a study of blood T cell repertoires in COVID-19. At the level of the study: Acute-phase and convalescent COVID-19 samples originated in the United States, Italy and Spain.

Clones were sequenced by immunoSEQ multiplex PCR, and TCRdb holds only the in-frame ones, with some missing. Among a few hundred thousand clones, about 90% were seen once, and the ten largest hold under 3%. The germline V and J ends were trimmed by 0 bases and 2 bases, with 16 bases remaining between them. CDR1 is MGHRA, CDR2 YSYEKL, per germline. This CDR3 has 17 amino acids. Sequences were obtained from PBMCs or T cells enriched from blood (not recorded which). The genes are TRBV4-1 and TRBJ2-5, with TRBD2 as a possible D gene (5 bases). This clonotype was sampled from a woman aged 25 to 39 who had recovered from COVID-19. CDR3 DNA sequence: TGCGCCAGCAGCCAAGATAGTAAAGCGGTGTGGCAAGAGACCCAGTACTTC. It encodes CASSQDSKAVWQETQYF.